The 29 T cell receptor beta chains below were found in one sample sequenced in a study of response to subunit inactivated influenza vaccine. TCRdb independently ran MiXCR on the RT-PCR reads; one entry per CDR3 protein. Here the sample spans fewer than 200,000 distinct CDR3 sequences, 9.2% being singletons. The sample here was non-naive T cells sorted from PBMCs, taken on the day of vaccination. These receptors all stem from a man between 50 and 59 years old who received an inactivated influenza vaccine.

This clonotype was counted a few times. The chain links TRBV5-4 to TRBJ2-7, with D uncertain. V was clipped by 1 base and J by 1 base, with 12 bases between them. Germline V gene lookup returns CDR1 SGHNT and CDR2 YYREEE (reference sequence). The CDR3 totals 15 residues. CDR3 sequence (DNA): TGTGCCAGCAGCTTGTACAGTGCCAATTCCTACGAGCAGTACTTC. It specifies CASSLYSANSYEQYF.

The sample holds a few counts of this clonotype. The V gene is TRBV28, the J gene TRBJ2-4; D is unclear. Germline V CDR1 and CDR2: MDHEN, SYDVKM. V was pared by 5 bases and J by 6 bases, with 20 bases between. The CDR3 runs to 16 residues. The CDR3 loop is CASSASGEQRGNIQYF. In DNA, the CDR3 is TGTGCCAGCAGTGCCTCCGGTGAACAGCGAGGAAACATTCAGTACTTC. The full variable domain, completed using reference TRBV28 and TRBJ2-4, is DVKVTQSSRYLVKRTGEKVFLECVQDMDHENMFWYRQDPGLGLRLIYFSYDVKMKEKGDIPEGYSVSREKKERFSLILESASTNQTSMYLCASSASGEQRGNIQYFGAGTRLSVL.

This clonotype has more than one count but fewer than ten. The genes are TRBV19 and TRBJ1-5; unclear D gene. The germline V gene encodes CDR1 LNHDA and CDR2 SQIVND (reference sequence). CDR3 length: 13 residues. V shed 6 bases and J shed 1 base, with 7 bases lying between them. The CDR3 DNA follows: TGTGCCAGTAGCTTTAAAAGCAATCAGCCCCAGCATTTT. Amino acid sequence: CASSFKSNQPQHF.

This clonotype was counted a few times. The chain uses TRBV9 and TRBJ2-1, with TRBD2 identical over 10 bases. Germline trimming cut 1 base from V and 8 bases from J; bases unmatched to any gene: 6. The CDR3 contains 15 residues. Germline CDR1 is SGDLS and CDR2 is YYNGEE. The CDR3 DNA is TGTGCCAGCAGCGTAAGGTCTAGCGGGAGCTATGAGCAGTTCTTC. It translates to CASSVRSSGSYEQFF. The full variable domain, in which reference TRBV9 and TRBJ2-1 provide the parts outside the CDR3, is DSGVTQTPKHLITATGQRVTLRCSPRSGDLSVYWYQQSLDQGLQFLIQYYNGEERAKGNILERFSAQQFPDLHSELNLSSLELGDSALYFCASSVRSSGSYEQFFGPGTRLTVL.

This clonotype appeared a few times. The chain joins TRBV5-1 to TRBJ2-1; TRBD1 might be the D (7 bases). The V and J ends lost 7 bases and 6 bases respectively, with 17 bases between them. Germline CDR1 SGHRS, CDR2 YFSETQ. The CDR3 extends over 14 amino acids. CDR3 sequence reads: CASAEGASVNEQFF. CDR3 bases: TGCGCCAGCGCCGAGGGGGCTAGCGTCAATGAGCAGTTCTTC.

In this sample, this clonotype turned up many times. The CDR3 DNA reads TGCAGTGCTAGTTTTTCGGGACTCCGCCAAAATGAGCAGTTCTTC. Protein sequence: CSASFSGLRQNEQFF. The chain couples TRBV20-1 to TRBJ2-1; a possible D gene is TRBD2 (6 bases). This CDR3 is built from 15 residues. The germline V and J ends were trimmed by 3 bases and 7 bases, with 19 bases remaining between them. Germline assignment: CDR1 DFQATT and CDR2 SNEGSKA (reference sequence).

Points on this clonotype: A read error may produce the germline difference seen at one junction end. The chain is built from TRBV10-2 and TRBJ1-1; TRBD1 aligns across 11 bases. CDR1 and CDR2 from the germline V gene are WSHSY and SAAADI. The CDR3 length is 14 residues. The CDR3 DNA sequence: TGCGCCAGCAGAGAGGGACAGGGGGGCCTGAGGGTGTACTTT. Translation: CASREGQGGLRVYF.

This clonotype occurred a few times. The rearrangement links TRBV20-1 to TRBJ2-3, with 7 bases that match TRBD2. The CDR3 spans 13 residues. Looked up from germline, CDR1 is DFQATT and CDR2 is SNEGSKA (reference sequence). Trimming removed 6 bases from V and 2 bases from J; junction bases left unmatched: 5. Here the CDR3 DNA reads TGCAGTGCCGGGGGGACTGCCACAGATACGCAGTATTTT. Its protein product is CSAGGTATDTQYF.

This clonotype showed up many times. This rearrangement joins TRBV7-9 to TRBJ2-3; D unclear. The V gene lost 5 bases and the J gene lost 6 bases, with 12 bases spanning the gap. The CDR3 consists of 13 residues. Looked up from germline, CDR1 is SEHNR and CDR2 is FQNEAQ (reference sequence). The CDR3 protein is CASSRGNWDTQYF. The DNA for the CDR3 is TGTGCCAGCAGCCGTGGGAACTGGGATACGCAGTATTTT.

As for this clonotype: A much larger clone lies one base from this, so it may be a read error. This chain uses TRBV20-1 with TRBJ2-7, with D tentatively TRBD1 or TRBD2 (5 bases each). CDR3 length: 13 residues. The germline V and J ends were trimmed by 6 bases and 6 bases, with 18 bases remaining between them. Germline assignment: CDR1 DFQATT and CDR2 SNEGSKA (reference sequence). The CDR3 DNA reads as TGCAGTGCGCCCGGGACCAGACTTTTCGAGCAGTACTTC. As protein: CSAPGTRLFEQYF.

This clonotype appeared many times. Written as DNA, the CDR3 is TGCAGCGCCGCGAGACTAGCGGGGACGCAGTATTTT. Amino acids: CSAARLAGTQYF. V is TRBV29-1 and J is TRBJ2-3; 11 positions match TRBD2. Trimming at V came to 7 bases and at J to 9 bases, leaving 6 bases not matched to a gene. This CDR3 has 12 residues. CDR1 SQVTM and CDR2 ANQGSEA come from the germline V gene.

V is TRBV12-3 or TRBV12-4 and J is TRBJ2-4; TRBD2 agrees at 10 bases. Trimming took 1 base from V and 1 from J; bases not matched to a gene: 10. This CDR3 comprises 19 residues. The CDR3 DNA sequence: TGTGCCAGCAGTTTAGAGACCAGCGGGGGGGCTGGGGCCAAAAACATTCAGTACTTC. Amino acid sequence: CASSLETSGGAGAKNIQYF.

This chain connects TRBV6-1 to TRBJ2-2; 7 bases fit TRBD1. The V gene end was trimmed by 3 bases and the J gene end by 3 bases; junction bases not matched to a gene: 1. This CDR3 is built from 14 residues. CDR1 MNHNS and CDR2 SASEGT come from the germline V gene. CDR3 nucleotide sequence: TGTGCCAGCAGTGACGACAGGGACACCGGGGAGCTGTTTTTT. It specifies CASSDDRDTGELFF.

There are a few counts of this clonotype. This chain links TRBV5-6 with TRBJ2-7; 8 bases align to TRBD1. This CDR3 comprises 15 residues. Germline CDR1 reads SGHDT; CDR2 reads YYEEEE. The V segment lost 1 base and the J segment 4 bases; nucleotides outside the gene matches: 7. The CDR3 coding sequence is TGTGCCAGCAGCTTGTCGGGACAGGACGTATACGAGCAGTACTTC. Its protein product is CASSLSGQDVYEQYF.

Only a few counts were recorded for this clonotype. V and J are TRBV11-2 and TRBJ2-7; 9 bases map to TRBD2. This CDR3 has 16 amino acids. Germline V CDR1 and CDR2: SGHAT, FQNNGV. V lost 5 bases to trimming and J lost 1 base; unmatched junction nucleotides: 9. The CDR3 sequence is CASSAALAGSSYEQYF. Here the CDR3 DNA reads TGTGCCAGCAGCGCCGCCCTAGCGGGGAGTTCCTACGAGCAGTACTTC.

This clonotype was seen ten or more times. The chain employs TRBV7-2 and TRBJ2-7; no definite D call. V lost 5 bases and J lost 0, with 11 bases in between. The CDR3 covers 14 residues. The germline V gene has CDR1 SGHTA and CDR2 FQGNSA. The CDR3 protein is CASSLMQVSYEQYF. CDR3 in DNA: TGTGCCAGCAGCCTGATGCAGGTCTCCTACGAGCAGTACTTC.

Only a few counts were recorded for this clonotype. The rearrangement links TRBV5-5 to TRBJ2-1; D remains ambiguous. CDR3 size: 14 residues. V dropped 4 bases and J dropped 3 bases, with 11 bases sitting between them. CDR1 and CDR2 (germline): SGHKS, YYEKEE (reference sequence). The CDR3 bases are TGTGCCAGCAGCCCTGGCCGGTTCTACAATGAGCAGTTCTTC. Translated: CASSPGRFYNEQFF. The full variable domain, rest sourced from reference TRBV5-5 and TRBJ2-1, is DAGVTQSPTHLIKTRGQQVTLRCSPISGHKSVSWYQQVLGQGPQFIFQYYEKEERGRGNFPDRFSARQFPNYSSELNVNALLLGDSALYLCASSPGRFYNEQFFGPGTRLTVL.

This clonotype occurred many times. The V gene is TRBV10-3, the J gene TRBJ1-2, with D maybe TRBD1 (5 bases). V shed 0 bases and J shed 5 bases, with 13 bases lying between them. The length of the CDR3 is 15 residues. Per the germline V gene, CDR1 is ENHRY and CDR2 is SYGVKD. The CDR3 DNA reads TGTGCCATCAGTGAGTCAACGCCCGGGGGGTATGGCTACACCTTC. It specifies CAISESTPGGYGYTF.

This chain connects TRBV9 to TRBJ2-3; 8 bases align to TRBD2. Per germline, CDR1 SGDLS and CDR2 YYNGEE. The CDR3 covers 15 residues. Germline trimming cut 5 bases from V and 3 bases from J; bases unmatched to any gene: 8. CDR3 sequence (DNA): TGTGCCAGCAGTAGGCGGGGGGTGGTAACAGATACGCAGTATTTT. This encodes CASSRRGVVTDTQYF.

This rearrangement joins TRBV7-2 to TRBJ2-1; 13 bases align to TRBD2. Trimming took 5 bases from V and 9 from J; bases not matched to a gene: 10. The germline V gene encodes CDR1 SGHTA and CDR2 FQGNSA. The CDR3 consists of 16 residues. CDR3 sequence reads: CASSPISLAGGSEQFF. The CDR3 nucleotides read TGTGCCAGCAGCCCGATTTCACTAGCGGGAGGGTCTGAGCAGTTCTTC.

The CDR3 sequence is CASSLGSDKETQYF. CDR3 coding DNA: TGCGCCAGCAGCTTGGGTTCAGATAAAGAGACCCAGTACTTC. V gene TRBV5-1 combines with J gene TRBJ2-5, with no clear D. Germline loops: CDR1 SGHRS, CDR2 YFSETQ. This CDR3 has 14 amino acids. V was shortened by 0 bases and J by 3 bases, with 9 bases between the two germline ends.

This clonotype has just a few counts. The chain carries TRBV3-1 and TRBJ2-1; 8 positions agree with TRBD2. The germline gives CDR1 LGHDT, CDR2 YNNKEL (reference sequence). This CDR3 contains 17 residues. The V gene end was trimmed by 4 bases and the J gene end by 2 bases; junction bases not matched to a gene: 10. CDR3 DNA: TGTGCCAGCAGCCTCACGGCCGGGACTAGACCCTACAATGAGCAGTTCTTC. Translation gives CASSLTAGTRPYNEQFF.

This clonotype was seen many times. V is TRBV29-1 and J is TRBJ2-1, with D unclear. The CDR3 runs 8 residues. CDR1 is SQVTM, CDR2 ANQGSEA, per germline. The CDR3 nucleotides are TGCAGTACCGGTGAGCAGTTCTTC. Residues: CSTGEQFF.

The CDR3 DNA is TGTGCCACCTCGGGACAGGGGTACACCGGGGAGCTGTTTTTT. Its protein is CATSGQGYTGELFF. The chain employs TRBV28 and TRBJ2-2; 10 nucleotides line up with TRBD1. CDR1 and CDR2 from the germline V gene are MDHEN and SYDVKM. The J segment lost 3 bases and the V segment lost 10 bases, leaving 5 bases of the junction unmatched. The CDR3 has 14 amino acids.

The rearrangement uses TRBV7-2 and TRBJ2-1; weak D call: TRBD2 (6 bases). This CDR3 has 15 amino acids. V lost 3 bases to trimming and J lost 7 bases, with 16 bases between them. In germline, CDR1 is SGHTA, CDR2 FQGNSA. CDR3 region: CASSLGGASGNEQFF. CDR3 in DNA: TGTGCCAGCAGCTTGGGGGGTGCGAGCGGGAATGAGCAGTTCTTC.

This clonotype was observed at least ten times. The rearrangement uses TRBV4-1 and TRBJ1-6; D not resolved. Germline V gives CDR1 MGHRA, CDR2 YSYEKL. CDR3 length equals 13 residues. Trimming left V 3 bases short and J 7 bases short, with 7 bases between. The CDR3 nucleotides read TGCGCCAGCAGCCAGGGAATAAATTCACCCCTCCACTTT. As protein: CASSQGINSPLHF.

This sequence joins TRBV20-1 and TRBJ2-7; 7 nucleotides match TRBD2. The CDR3 is made up of 13 amino acids. Germline lookup yields CDR1 DFQATT and CDR2 SNEGSKA (reference sequence). The V segment lost 3 bases and the J segment 2 bases; nucleotides outside the gene matches: 4. The CDR3 loop reads CSASTSATYEQYF. CDR3 DNA sequence: TGCAGTGCTAGTACTAGCGCGACCTACGAGCAGTACTTC.

This clonotype came up a few times. The rearrangement joins TRBV28 to TRBJ2-4, with D unresolved. CDR3 length equals 16 residues. The germline V and J ends were trimmed by 5 bases and 0 bases, with 14 bases remaining between them. Germline V gene sequence: CDR1 MDHEN, CDR2 SYDVKM. The CDR3 loop is CASSGAAEEAKNIQYF. CDR3 coding DNA: TGTGCCAGCAGTGGCGCAGCTGAAGAAGCCAAAAACATTCAGTACTTC.

This chain connects TRBV7-3 to TRBJ2-1; D possibly corresponds to TRBD2 (5 bases). This CDR3 contains 16 residues. V dropped 1 base and J dropped 9 bases, with 19 bases sitting between them. Germline V gives CDR1 SGHTA, CDR2 FQGTGA. The CDR3 loop is CASSLSPLSGIGEQFF. CDR3 DNA: TGTGCCAGCAGCTTAAGCCCCCTTTCGGGGATCGGTGAGCAGTTCTTC.